The next 5 T cell receptor beta chains were all read from a single sample in a study of blood T cell repertoires in COVID-19. Generated by immunoSEQ multiplex PCR, the TCRdb table keeps only in-frame clones and is missing some. The sample shows under 130,000 clones, about 87% of them seen only once. Sequences were obtained from peripheral blood. Receptors were obtained from a human donor in a cohort sampled during active or convalescent COVID-19.

The chain employs TRBV6-2 or TRBV6-3 and TRBJ1-5; 8 nucleotides line up with TRBD1. The ends lost 2 bases at V and 2 bases at J; junction bases unmatched: 5. The CDR3 length is 16 residues. Germline loops: CDR1 MNHEY, CDR2 SVGEGT. CDR3 DNA: TGTGCCAGCAGTTACGACAGGGGAGGCGGCAATCAGCCCCAGCATTTT. Residues: CASSYDRGGGNQPQHF.

The rearrangement joins TRBV10-3 to TRBJ1-2, with 9 bases matching TRBD1. This CDR3 region has 13 residues. Germline assignment: CDR1 ENHRY and CDR2 SYGVKD. With V trimmed by 9 bases and J by 1 base, 3 bases remained unmatched. CDR3: CAIDRGGNYGYTF. The CDR3 DNA is TGTGCCATTGACAGGGGGGGTAACTATGGCTACACCTTC.

This rearrangement joins TRBV5-1 to TRBJ1-2; 8 bases fit TRBD1. V gave up 3 bases and J gave up 2 bases; unmatched junction bases: 3. The CDR3 contains 14 residues. CDR1 is SGHRS and CDR2 is YFSETQ in the germline V gene. CDR3 DNA: TGCGCCAGCAGCTCGACAGGGGAGAACTATGGCTACACCTTC. This gives the protein CASSSTGENYGYTF.

In this sample, this clone turned up once. V and J are TRBV11-3 and TRBJ2-2; 11 bases map to TRBD1. The CDR3 runs 16 residues. With V trimmed by 5 bases and J by 3 bases, 5 bases remained unmatched. Germline V gives CDR1 SGHNT, CDR2 YENEEA. In nucleotides, the CDR3 is TGTGCCAGCAGCCAGGGACAGGGGGTAGACACCGGGGAGCTGTTTTTT. It encodes CASSQGQGVDTGELFF.

This sequence joins TRBV5-4 and TRBJ2-2; tentatively, D is TRBD1 (6 bases). The CDR3 contains 16 residues. Germline V lookup: CDR1 SGHNT, CDR2 YYREEE (reference sequence). V was trimmed by 4 bases and J by 2 bases, leaving 15 bases between them. The CDR3 nucleotides are TGTGCCAGCAGCCTCGAAGGGGGTGGAAACACCGGGGAGCTGTTTTTT. Protein sequence: CASSLEGGGNTGELFF.